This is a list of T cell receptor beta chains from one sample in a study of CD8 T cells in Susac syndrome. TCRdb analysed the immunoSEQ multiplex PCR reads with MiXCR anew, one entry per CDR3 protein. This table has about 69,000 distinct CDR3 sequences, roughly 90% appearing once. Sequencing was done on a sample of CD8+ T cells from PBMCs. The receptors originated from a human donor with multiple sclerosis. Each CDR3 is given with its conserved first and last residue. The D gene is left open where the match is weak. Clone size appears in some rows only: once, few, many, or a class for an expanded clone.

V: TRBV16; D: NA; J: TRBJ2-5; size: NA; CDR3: CASSPRAGEETQYF; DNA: TGTGCCAGCAGCCCACGAGCAGGTGAAGAGACCCAGTACTTC
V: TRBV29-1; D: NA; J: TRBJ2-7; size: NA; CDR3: CSVGGQAYEQYF; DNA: TGCAGCGTTGGAGGACAAGCCTACGAGCAGTACTTC
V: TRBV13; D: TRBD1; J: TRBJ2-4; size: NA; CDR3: CASSPGQGFGIQYF; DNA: TGTGCCAGCAGCCCGGGACAGGGATTCGGCATTCAGTACTTC
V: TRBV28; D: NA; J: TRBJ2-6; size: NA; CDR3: CASTDDSGANVLTF; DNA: TGTGCCAGCACTGACGACTCTGGGGCCAACGTCCTGACTTTC
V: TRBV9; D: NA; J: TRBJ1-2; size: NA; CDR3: CASSVSGRGYTF; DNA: TGTGCCAGCAGCGTATCCGGCCGGGGCTACACCTTC
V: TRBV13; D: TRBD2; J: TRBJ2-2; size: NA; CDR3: CASSLGLAANTGELFF; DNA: TGTGCCAGCAGCTTAGGTCTAGCGGCTAACACCGGGGAGCTGTTTTTT
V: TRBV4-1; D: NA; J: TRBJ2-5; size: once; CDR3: CASSQEKGGGQETQYF; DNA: TGCGCCAGCAGCCAAGAAAAGGGGGGGGGCCAAGAGACCCAGTACTTC
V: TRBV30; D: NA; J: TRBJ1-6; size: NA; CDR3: CAWGQDNSPLHF; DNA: TGTGCCTGGGGACAAGATAATTCACCCCTCCACTTT
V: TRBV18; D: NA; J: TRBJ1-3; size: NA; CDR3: CASSPLNPGNTIYF; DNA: TGTGCCAGCTCACCACTCAACCCTGGAAACACCATATATTTT
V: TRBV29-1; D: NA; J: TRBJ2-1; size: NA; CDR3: CSVVWGDRADEQFF; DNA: TGCAGCGTTGTCTGGGGGGACCGCGCGGATGAGCAGTTCTTC
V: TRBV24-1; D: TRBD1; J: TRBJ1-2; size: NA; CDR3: CATSDFTGGADGYTF; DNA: TGTGCCACCAGTGATTTTACAGGGGGCGCGGATGGCTACACCTTC
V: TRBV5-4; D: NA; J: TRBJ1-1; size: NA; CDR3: CASSLATGYTEAFF; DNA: TGTGCCAGCAGCTTGGCCACAGGGTACACTGAAGCTTTCTTT
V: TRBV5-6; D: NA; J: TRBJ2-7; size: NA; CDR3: CASSLAEDEQYF; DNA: TGTGCCAGCAGCTTGGCAGAGGACGAGCAGTACTTC
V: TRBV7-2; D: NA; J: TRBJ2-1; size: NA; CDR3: CASSLTPEQFF; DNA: TGTGCCAGCAGCCTCACTCCTGAGCAGTTCTTC
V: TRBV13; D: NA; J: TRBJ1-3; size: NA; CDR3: CASSSQGYGNTIYF; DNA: TGTGCCAGCAGTTCCCAGGGATATGGAAACACCATATATTTT
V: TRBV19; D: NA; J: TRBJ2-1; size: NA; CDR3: CASGSGGRGYNEQFF; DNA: TGTGCCAGTGGGTCGGGTGGTCGTGGGTACAATGAGCAGTTCTTC
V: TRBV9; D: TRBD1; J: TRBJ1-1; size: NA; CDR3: CASSVEQGVDTEAFF; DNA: TGTGCCAGCAGCGTAGAACAGGGGGTGGACACTGAAGCTTTCTTT
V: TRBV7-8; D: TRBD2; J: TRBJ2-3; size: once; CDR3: CASSLGVPSGGTDTQYF; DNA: TGTGCCAGCAGCTTGGGGGTGCCTAGCGGGGGCACAGATACGCAGTATTTT
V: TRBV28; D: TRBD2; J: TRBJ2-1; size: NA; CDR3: CASSYRGGLAGGPEQFF; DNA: TGTGCCAGCAGTTACAGGGGAGGACTAGCGGGAGGCCCTGAGCAGTTCTTC
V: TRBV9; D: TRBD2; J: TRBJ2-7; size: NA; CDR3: CASSTSPKTSGFYEQYF; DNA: TGTGCCAGCAGCACCAGCCCCAAGACTAGCGGATTCTACGAGCAGTACTTC
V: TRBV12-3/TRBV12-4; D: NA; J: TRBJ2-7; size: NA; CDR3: CASSWDKVYEQYF; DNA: TGTGCCAGCAGTTGGGACAAGGTCTACGAGCAGTACTTC
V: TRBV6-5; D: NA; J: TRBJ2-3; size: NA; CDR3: CASRGGDTDTQYF; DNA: TGTGCCAGCAGGGGGGGAGATACAGATACGCAGTATTTT
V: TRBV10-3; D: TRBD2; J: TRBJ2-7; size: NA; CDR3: CAISEAGTSGKGFYEQYF; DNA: TGTGCCATCAGTGAGGCCGGGACTAGCGGGAAGGGGTTTTACGAGCAGTACTTC
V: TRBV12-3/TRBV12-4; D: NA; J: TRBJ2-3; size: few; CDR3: CASSFGGDTQYF; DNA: TGTGCCAGCAGTTTTGGCGGGGATACGCAGTATTTT
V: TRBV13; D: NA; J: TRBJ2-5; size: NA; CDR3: CASSLGGRQETQYF; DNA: TGTGCCAGCAGCTTAGGAGGCAGACAAGAGACCCAGTACTTC
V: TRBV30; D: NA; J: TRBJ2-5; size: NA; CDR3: CAWSTRAPIQETQYF; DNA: TGTGCCTGGAGCACCCGAGCGCCGATTCAAGAGACCCAGTACTTC
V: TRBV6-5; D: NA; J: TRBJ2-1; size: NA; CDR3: CASSYRESVNEQFF; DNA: TGTGCCAGCAGTTACAGAGAAAGCGTTAATGAGCAGTTCTTC
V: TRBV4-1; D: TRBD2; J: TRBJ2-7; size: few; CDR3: CASSQNSGGTYEQYF; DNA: TGCGCCAGCAGCCAGAATAGCGGGGGGACCTACGAGCAGTACTTC
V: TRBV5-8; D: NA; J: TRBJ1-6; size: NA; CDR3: CASRDRDNYNSPLHF; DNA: TGTGCCAGCAGAGACCGGGATAACTATAATTCACCCCTCCACTTT
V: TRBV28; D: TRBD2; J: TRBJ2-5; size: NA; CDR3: CASSSAGGDQETQYF; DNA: TGTGCCAGCAGTTCCGCCGGGGGGGATCAGGAGACCCAGTACTTC
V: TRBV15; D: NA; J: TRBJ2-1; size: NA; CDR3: CATSRIERNEQFF; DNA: TGTGCCACCAGCAGAATAGAACGGAATGAGCAGTTCTTC
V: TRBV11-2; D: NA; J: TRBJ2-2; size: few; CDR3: CASSPQGTGELFF; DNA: TGTGCCAGCAGTCCACAGGGCACCGGGGAGCTGTTTTTT
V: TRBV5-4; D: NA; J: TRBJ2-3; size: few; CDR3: CASSLGDHSTDTQYF; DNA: TGTGCCAGCAGCTTGGGAGATCATAGCACAGATACGCAGTATTTT
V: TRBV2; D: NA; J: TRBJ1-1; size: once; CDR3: CASSEFLRPEAFF; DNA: TGTGCCAGCAGTGAATTTTTGAGACCTGAAGCTTTCTTT
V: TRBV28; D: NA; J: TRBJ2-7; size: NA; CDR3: CASSLDPVDEQYF; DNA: TGTGCCAGCAGTTTAGACCCCGTGGACGAGCAGTACTTC
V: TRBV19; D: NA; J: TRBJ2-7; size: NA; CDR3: CASSPLGGGGYEQYF; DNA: TGTGCCAGTAGTCCCCTGGGGGGGGGCGGCTACGAGCAGTACTTC
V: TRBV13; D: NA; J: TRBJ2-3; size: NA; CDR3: CASSLDGSRFTDTQYF; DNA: TGTGCCAGCAGCTTAGACGGGAGCCGATTCACAGATACGCAGTATTTT
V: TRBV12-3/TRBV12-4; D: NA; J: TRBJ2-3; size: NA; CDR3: CASSHSRPDTQYF; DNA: TGTGCCAGCAGCCACTCCCGCCCAGATACGCAGTATTTT
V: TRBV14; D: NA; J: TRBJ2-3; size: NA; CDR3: CASSQEVGTYSRYTDTQYF; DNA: TGTGCCAGCAGCCAAGAAGTTGGGACCTACTCCCGGTACACAGATACGCAGTATTTT
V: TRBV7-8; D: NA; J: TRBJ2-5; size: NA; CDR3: CASSLGRVQETQYF; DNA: TGTGCCAGCAGCTTAGGCAGGGTCCAAGAGACCCAGTACTTC
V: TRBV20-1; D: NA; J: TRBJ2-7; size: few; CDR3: CSALRDRSYEQYF; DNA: TGCAGTGCTCTTCGTGACCGCTCCTACGAGCAGTACTTC
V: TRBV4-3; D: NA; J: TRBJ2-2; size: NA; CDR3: CASSQVAVATRAGELFF; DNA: TGCGCCAGCAGCCAAGTAGCCGTTGCTACGAGGGCCGGGGAGCTGTTTTTT
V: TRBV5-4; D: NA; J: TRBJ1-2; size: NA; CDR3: CASSSGPVGYTF; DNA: TGTGCCAGCAGCTCCGGGCCTGTGGGCTACACCTTC
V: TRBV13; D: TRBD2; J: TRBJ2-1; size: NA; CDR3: CASSLDWREVNNEQFF; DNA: TGTGCCAGCAGCTTAGACTGGCGGGAGGTCAACAATGAGCAGTTCTTC
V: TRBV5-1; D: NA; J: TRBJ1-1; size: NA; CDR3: CASSSIPSTYRPGTEAFF; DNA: TGCGCCAGCAGCTCGATCCCGTCAACTTACAGGCCGGGGACTGAAGCTTTCTTT
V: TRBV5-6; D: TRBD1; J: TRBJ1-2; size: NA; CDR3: CASSLNPDRGRGYTF; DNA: TGTGCCAGCAGCTTAAATCCCGACAGGGGCAGGGGCTACACCTTC
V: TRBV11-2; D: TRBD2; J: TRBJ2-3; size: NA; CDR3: CASSSDGERGGFGTDTQYF; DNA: TGTGCCAGCAGCTCAGATGGGGAGCGGGGGGGCTTTGGCACAGATACGCAGTATTTT
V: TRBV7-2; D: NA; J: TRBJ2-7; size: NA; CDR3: CASSLAGGAYEQYF; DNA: TGTGCCAGCAGCTTAGCCGGGGGAGCCTACGAGCAGTACTTC
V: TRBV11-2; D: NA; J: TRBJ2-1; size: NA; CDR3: CASSLDRVGNRYNEQFF; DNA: TGTGCCAGCAGCTTAGATCGGGTGGGGAACAGGTACAATGAGCAGTTCTTC
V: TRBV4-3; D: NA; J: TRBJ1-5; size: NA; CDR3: CASSQAQGSQPQHF; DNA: TGCGCCAGCAGCCAAGCCCAGGGGTCTCAGCCCCAGCATTTT
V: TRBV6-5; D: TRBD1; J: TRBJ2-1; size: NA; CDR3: CASSYNRGELNEQFF; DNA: TGTGCCAGCAGTTATAACAGGGGGGAATTGAATGAGCAGTTCTTC
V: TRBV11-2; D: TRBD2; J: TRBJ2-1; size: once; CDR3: CASSLDQASGYNEQFF; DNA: TGTGCCAGCAGCTTAGATCAGGCTAGCGGCTACAATGAGCAGTTCTTC